The 9 T cell receptor beta chains below all came from one sample that was sequenced in a study of cytomegalovirus exposure and HLA in healthy donors. The table came from immunoSEQ multiplex PCR; TCRdb's copy has only in-frame clones and leaves some out. The table records approximately 160,000 clones, under 95% of them present only once. The sample consisted of PBMCs. These receptors originate from a woman between 18 and 29 years old in good health and CMV-seropositive.

The rearrangement joins TRBV6-5 to TRBJ2-7; 9 nucleotides align to TRBD1. Germline V gene data show CDR1 as MNHEY and CDR2 as SVGAGI. The CDR3 runs 14 residues. With 5 bases clipped from V and 1 base from J, the junction kept 3 bases outside the gene matches. The CDR3 nucleotides read TGTGCCAGCAGTACGGGACAGGGTTCCTACGAGCAGTACTTC. This sequence encodes CASSTGQGSYEQYF.

V and J are TRBV11-3 and TRBJ2-1; tentative D call: TRBD2 (7 bases). V was shortened by 5 bases and J by 2 bases, with 13 bases between the two germline ends. This CDR3 has 15 amino acids. Germline lookup yields CDR1 SGHNT and CDR2 YENEEA. The CDR3 DNA reads TGTGCCAGCAGCGAAAGGCGGGGGCCCTACAATGAGCAGTTCTTC. Protein sequence: CASSERRGPYNEQFF.

This rearrangement joins TRBV2 to TRBJ2-2; tentative D call: TRBD2 (5 bases). V lost 4 bases and J lost 5, with 14 bases in between. Per germline, CDR1 SNHLY and CDR2 FYNNEI. The CDR3 covers 15 residues. The CDR3 DNA reads TGTGCCAGCAGTGGTAGGAGAACGGGGACCGGGGAGCTGTTTTTT. Residues: CASSGRRTGTGELFF.

This clone was recorded once. The chain combines TRBV6-6 with TRBJ2-1, with TRBD2 identical over 10 bases. The germline gives CDR1 MNHNY, CDR2 SVGAGI (reference sequence). The CDR3 has 16 amino acids. V gave up 6 bases and J gave up 4 bases; unmatched junction bases: 9. CDR3 bases: TGTGCCAGCAGCGACCTTGTGACTAGCGGGTACAATGAGCAGTTCTTC. It codes for CASSDLVTSGYNEQFF.

The DNA for the CDR3 is TGTGCCAGCTCAGGGGCGCCAACAGGGGGCTTCGACGAGCAGTACTTC. Encoded protein: CASSGAPTGGFDEQYF. The chain couples TRBV18 to TRBJ2-7, with 9 bases identical to TRBD1. The trim removed 5 bases at V and 5 bases at J, leaving 13 bases unmatched. Germline CDR1 KGHSH, CDR2 LQKENI. CDR3 length: 16 amino acids.

This chain links TRBV19 with TRBJ2-7; D unresolved. Trimming removed 1 base at V and 6 bases at J, with 7 bases between. The CDR3 totals 12 residues. In germline, CDR1 is LNHDA, CDR2 SQIVND (reference sequence). CDR3 in DNA: TGTGCCAGTAGTATAGTTGGCGGCGAGCAGTACTTC. As protein: CASSIVGGEQYF. Together with reference TRBV19 and TRBJ2-7, the CDR3 gives the full variable domain: DGGITQSPKYLFRKEGQNVTLSCEQNLNHDAMYWYRQDPGQGLRLIYYSQIVNDFQKGDIAEGYSVSREKKESFPLTVTSAQKNPTAFYLCASSIVGGEQYFGPGTRLTVT.

The rearrangement links TRBV5-4 to TRBJ1-1; D is uncertain. Germline CDR1 reads SGHNT; CDR2 reads YYREEE (reference sequence). The CDR3 has 15 amino acids. With 0 bases removed from V and 1 base from J, the gap between germline ends came to 10 bases. CDR3 loop: CASSLARGKNTEAFF. The DNA of the CDR3 is TGTGCCAGCAGCTTGGCGCGCGGGAAGAACACTGAAGCTTTCTTT.

V usage is TRBV4-1 and J usage is TRBJ1-1; 7 bases fit TRBD1. CDR1 MGHRA and CDR2 YSYEKL come from the germline V gene. The J segment lost 5 bases and the V segment lost 1 base, leaving 7 bases of the junction unmatched. The CDR3 has 15 amino acids. Here the CDR3 reads CASSQAFRGRTEAFF. CDR3 in DNA: TGCGCCAGCAGCCAAGCCTTCAGGGGGAGGACTGAAGCTTTCTTT.

This clone showed up just a few times. The chain uses TRBV28 and TRBJ1-2; no definite D call. Germline CDR1 and CDR2: MDHEN and SYDVKM. The germline V and J ends were trimmed by 3 bases and 1 base, with 6 bases remaining between them. The CDR3 loop spans 13 amino acids. The CDR3 sequence: CASSFSVNYGYTF. The CDR3 nucleotides are TGTGCCAGCAGTTTCTCGGTTAACTATGGCTACACCTTC.